The 9 T cell receptor beta chains presented below share a single source sample, sequenced in a study of blood T cell repertoires in COVID-19. Profiled with immunoSEQ multiplex PCR; TCRdb holds only in-frame clones, not every one. The sample consists of 60,000 to 80,000 clones, approximately 86% of them appearing once. The sequenced sample consisted of peripheral blood. All receptors come from a man in his 70s with acute or convalescent COVID-19.

For the CDR3, the DNA is TGTGCACAAGGGGGGGGCCCCAAAAACATTCAGTACTTC. The encoded protein is CAQGGGPKNIQYF. This sequence joins TRBV30 and TRBJ2-4, with a possible D match to TRBD2 (7 bases). Looked up from germline, CDR1 is GTSNPN and CDR2 is SVGIG (reference sequence). The CDR3 length is 13 residues.

The chain joins TRBV6-5 to TRBJ1-2; D unclear. Trimming left V 10 bases short and J 2 bases short, with 14 bases between. CDR1 MNHEY and CDR2 SVGAGI come from the germline V gene. The CDR3 has 13 residues. CDR3 residues: CATNRGGNYGYTF. CDR3 in DNA: TGTGCCACCAATCGGGGAGGGAACTATGGCTACACCTTC.

V gene TRBV18 combines with J gene TRBJ2-1; D gene unclear. The CDR3 length is 12 residues. The V gene's germline CDR1 is KGHSH and CDR2 LQKENI. The V and J ends lost 5 bases and 10 bases respectively, with 12 bases between them. For the CDR3, the DNA is TGTGCCAGCTCAAATCCCGTCGGGGAGCAGTTCTTC. Translating gives CASSNPVGEQFF.

The rearrangement links TRBV7-2 to TRBJ2-7, with 9 bases identical to TRBD2. The CDR3 is made up of 13 amino acids. Germline CDR1 SGHTA, CDR2 FQGNSA. Trimming cost V 8 bases and J 4 bases; bases outside gene matches: 6. Here the CDR3 DNA reads TGTGCCAGCGCGGGGGGGGTTGGGTACGAGCAGTACTTC. Amino acid sequence: CASAGGVGYEQYF.

The chain links TRBV11-2 to TRBJ2-5; 15 bases match TRBD2. Germline CDR1 SGHAT, CDR2 FQNNGV. The trim removed 0 bases at V and 1 base at J, leaving 9 bases unmatched. The CDR3 covers 20 residues. This CDR3 is CASSLEGTSGRLGIQETQYF. CDR3 DNA: TGTGCCAGCAGCTTAGAGGGGACTAGCGGGAGGCTGGGAATCCAAGAGACCCAGTACTTC.

DNA for the CDR3: TGTGCCAGTATGATCGTGGGCTCCGGGGAGCTGTTTTTT. Its translation: CASMIVGSGELFF. The rearrangement links TRBV19 to TRBJ2-2; D unresolved. V was shortened by 7 bases and J by 6 bases, with 12 bases between the two germline ends. Germline assignment: CDR1 LNHDA and CDR2 SQIVND (reference sequence). The CDR3 totals 13 residues.

The rearrangement joins TRBV2 to TRBJ2-3; D unclear. This CDR3 has 10 amino acids. The ends were cut back, 8 bases at V and 7 bases at J, with 7 bases in the middle. Germline V gives CDR1 SNHLY, CDR2 FYNNEI. The CDR3 loop reads CASGTNTQYF. The CDR3 nucleotides read TGTGCCAGCGGTACTAATACGCAGTATTTT.

The chain links TRBV7-2 to TRBJ2-5; tentatively, D is TRBD2 (7 bases). The CDR3 has 14 amino acids. Deletions cut 0 bases from V and 4 bases from J, with 9 bases between. The germline gives CDR1 SGHTA, CDR2 FQGNSA. Written as DNA, the CDR3 is TGTGCCAGCAGCTTAGCGGGGGGGCGAGAGACCCAGTACTTC. Translating gives CASSLAGGRETQYF.

The chain has TRBV28 and TRBJ1-1, with TRBD1 matching 9 bases. CDR1 is MDHEN, CDR2 SYDVKM, per germline. CDR3 length: 12 residues. V shed 5 bases, J shed 10 bases, and the junction held 5 bases outside the gene matches. The CDR3 here is CASSLQGARAFF. The CDR3 nucleotides read TGTGCCAGCAGTCTACAGGGGGCGCGAGCTTTCTTT.